A single sample is the source of the 20 T cell receptor beta chains below, sequenced in a study of blood T cells in healthy people across ages. The use of a sample-barcoded 5' primer and a J-beta primer mix characterized a second PCR of about 7 to 12 cycles. MiXCR, run by TCRdb on the 5' RACE reads, gives a single entry per CDR3 protein. Counted here are around 1,800,000 distinct CDR3 sequences, about 39% occurring once; the ten biggest clones make up roughly 24%. The sequencing input was blood. These receptors originate from a human donor in good health.

V and J are TRBV7-9 and TRBJ1-2; 8 nucleotides agree with TRBD1. V trimming: 5 bases; J trimming: 8 bases; junction bases outside the gene matches: 16. This CDR3 contains 16 residues. Germline V gene lookup returns CDR1 SEHNR and CDR2 FQNEAQ (reference sequence). Here the CDR3 reads CASSPGGQATQRGYTF. In DNA form, the CDR3 reads TGTGCCAGCAGCCCAGGGGGACAGGCCACCCAAAGAGGCTACACCTTC.

In its sample, this clonotype was seen a few times. CDR3 residues: CASSADDRGTSLDTQYF. In DNA form, the CDR3 reads TGTGCCAGCAGCGCAGACGACAGGGGTACCTCTCTTGATACGCAGTATTTT. The chain has TRBV9 and TRBJ2-3, with TRBD1 identical over 8 bases. CDR1 and CDR2 from the germline V gene are SGDLS and YYNGEE. Losses at the gene ends were 3 bases for V and 6 bases for J; bases not matched to a gene: 15. This CDR3 is built from 17 residues. The variable domain in full, with the rest retrieved from reference TRBV9 and TRBJ2-3, is DSGVTQTPKHLITATGQRVTLRCSPRSGDLSVYWYQQSLDQGLQFLIQYYNGEERAKGNILERFSAQQFPDLHSELNLSSLELGDSALYFCASSADDRGTSLDTQYFGPGTRLTVL.

This clonotype was found a few times. The chain combines TRBV20-1 with TRBJ2-1; TRBD1 might be the D (6 bases). Germline CDR1 and CDR2: DFQATT and SNEGSKA (reference sequence). CDR3 length: 12 residues. V shed 6 bases and J shed 9 bases, with 15 bases lying between them. The CDR3 DNA follows: TGCAGTGCCACGTTAAGGGGGTCTGAGCAGTTCTTC. This codes for CSATLRGSEQFF.

The chain employs TRBV6-2 or TRBV6-3 and TRBJ1-1; D ambiguous. The germline V gene has CDR1 MNHEY and CDR2 SVGEGT. V was trimmed by 7 bases and J by 2 bases, leaving 11 bases between them. There are 13 residues in the CDR3. Here the CDR3 reads CASTVTANTEAFF. In DNA, the CDR3 is TGTGCCAGCACCGTGACTGCCAACACTGAAGCTTTCTTT.

A remark on this clonotype: At one of its ends the junction is not consistent with the germline gene, which may arise from a read error. This rearrangement joins TRBV7-8 to TRBJ1-2; 7 bases map to TRBD1. The germline V gene encodes CDR1 SGHVS and CDR2 FQNEAQ. This CDR3 has 14 amino acids. CDR3 protein: CANSLRQGNYGYTF. The CDR3 nucleotides are TGTGCCAACAGCTTAAGACAGGGAAACTATGGCTACACCTTC.

Only a few counts were recorded for this clonotype. The chain joins TRBV7-3 to TRBJ2-4; 8 bases match TRBD1. The CDR3 spans 14 residues. Germline CDR1 SGHTA, CDR2 FQGTGA. V lost 2 bases and J lost 10; bases outside the gene matches: 7. The DNA of the CDR3 is TGTGCCAGCAGCTTAGGGCAGGGGGCAAGGATTCAGTACTTC. Residues: CASSLGQGARIQYF.

This sequence joins TRBV29-1 and TRBJ2-2, with 7 nucleotides matching TRBD1. The CDR3 contains 14 residues. Germline values: CDR1 SQVTM, CDR2 ANQGSEA. V lost 1 base to trimming and J lost 5 bases; unmatched junction nucleotides: 4. The CDR3 bases are TGCAGCGTTGAAGCAGACAGGGAGACCGGGGAGCTGTTTTTT. This translates into CSVEADRETGELFF.

In this sample, this clonotype turned up a few times. The CDR3 region has the DNA TGTGCCAGCAGTCGTAGGGACACCTACGAGCAGTACTTC. Translating gives CASSRRDTYEQYF. This rearrangement joins TRBV6-1 to TRBJ2-7; perhaps TRBD1 as D (6 bases). Looked up from germline, CDR1 is MNHNS and CDR2 is SASEGT. The CDR3 is 13 residues long. V was pared by 5 bases and J by 2 bases, with 10 bases between.

The rearrangement joins TRBV4-3 to TRBJ1-1, with D uncertain. The V gene's germline CDR1 is LGHNA and CDR2 YSLEER. This CDR3 spans 13 amino acids. V lost 0 bases to trimming and J lost 5 bases, with 7 bases between them. CDR3 region: CASSQDVETEAFF. CDR3 DNA sequence: TGCGCCAGCAGCCAAGATGTGGAGACTGAAGCTTTCTTT.

Comment on this clonotype: A much larger clone differs by one base, so this may be a read error. CDR3: CAGRPGTGQETQYF. The CDR3 DNA sequence: TGTGCCGGCAGGCCCGGGACAGGGCAAGAGACCCAGTACTTC. This chain joins TRBV2 and TRBJ2-5; 9 bases map to TRBD1. Germline values: CDR1 SNHLY, CDR2 FYNNEI. There are 14 residues in the CDR3. Full variable domain (missing parts from reference TRBV2 and TRBJ2-5): EPEVTQTPSHQVTQMGQEVILRCVPISNHLYFYWYRQILGQKVEFLVSFYNNEISEKSEIFDDQFSVERPDGSNFTLKIRSTKLEDSAMYFCAGRPGTGQETQYFGPGTRLLVL.

This chain connects TRBV5-1 to TRBJ1-2; possibly TRBD1 for D (5 bases). CDR1 SGHRS and CDR2 YFSETQ come from the germline V gene. V shed 0 bases and J shed 3 bases, with 21 bases lying between them. The CDR3 consists of 18 residues. CDR3 amino acids: CASSLAFGQGDEDYGYTF. Here the CDR3 DNA reads TGCGCCAGCAGCTTGGCCTTTGGGCAGGGAGATGAGGACTATGGCTACACCTTC. Variable domain in full (rest from reference TRBV5-1 and TRBJ1-2): KAGVTQTPRYLIKTRGQQVTLSCSPISGHRSVSWYQQTPGQGLQFLFEYFSETQRNKGNFPGRFSGRQFSNSRSEMNVSTLELGDSALYLCASSLAFGQGDEDYGYTFGSGTRLTVV.

This clonotype came up a few times. V usage is TRBV27 and J usage is TRBJ1-6, with D possibly TRBD1 on 5 matching bases. This CDR3 is 14 amino acids long. Trimming stripped 3 bases from V and 8 bases from J, with 11 bases between. Germline values: CDR1 MNHEY, CDR2 SMNVEV (reference sequence). CDR3 nucleotides: TGTGCCAGCAGTTTTGGAGGGGTTGATTCACCCCTCCACTTT. Its protein is CASSFGGVDSPLHF.

This chain connects TRBV5-1 to TRBJ2-1; TRBD2 aligns across 7 bases. V gave up 3 bases and J gave up 2 bases; unmatched junction bases: 5. The CDR3 covers 15 residues. The germline V gene has CDR1 SGHRS and CDR2 YFSETQ. CDR3 DNA: TGCGCCAGCAGCTCCGGGACTACCGCCTACAATGAGCAGTTCTTC. It is translated as CASSSGTTAYNEQFF.

The chain recombines TRBV12-3 or TRBV12-4 with TRBJ2-1; unclear D gene. The tail of the sequence fits TRBJ2-7 better, so the J call may be wrong. The CDR3 covers 13 residues. CDR3 DNA: TGTGCCAGCAGTCACACGTCCTACAATGAGCAGTACTTC. Residues: CASSHTSYNEQYF.

The chain recombines TRBV3-1 with TRBJ2-7, with TRBD1 identical over 7 bases. V was pared by 4 bases and J by 2 bases, with 11 bases of the junction left unmatched. CDR1 LGHDT and CDR2 YNNKEL come from the germline V gene (reference sequence). CDR3 length: 16 residues. DNA for the CDR3: TGTGCCAGCAGCCGAGATTACCGGGACAGCACCTACGAGCAGTACTTC. Encoded protein: CASSRDYRDSTYEQYF.

This clonotype was seen more than once but under ten times. The J gene is TRBJ2-1, the V gene TRBV5-6, with 8 nucleotides matching TRBD1. Trimming took 0 bases from V and 4 from J; bases not matched to a gene: 9. Germline V gene data show CDR1 as SGHDT and CDR2 as YYEEEE. CDR3 size: 17 residues. The CDR3, as DNA: TGTGCCAGCAGCTTGGAGTGGCGGACAGGGTATTACAATGAGCAGTTCTTC. As protein: CASSLEWRTGYYNEQFF.

The rearrangement links TRBV12-3 or TRBV12-4 to TRBJ2-1; a weak D match, TRBD2 (6 bases). Trimming removed 3 bases from V and 4 bases from J, with 13 bases in between. The CDR3 totals 15 residues. Here the CDR3 DNA reads TGTGCCAGCAGTTTGATAAGCGGAGGGTACAATGAGCAGTTCTTC. Amino acids: CASSLISGGYNEQFF.

V usage is TRBV4-1 and J usage is TRBJ1-6, with 7 positions matching TRBD1. Germline assignment: CDR1 MGHRA and CDR2 YSYEKL. CDR3 size: 19 residues. V lost 2 bases and J lost 0; bases outside the gene matches: 10. Here the CDR3 DNA reads TGCGCCAGCAGCCAACTTAAAGGGGACAGTAGCTCCTATAATTCACCCCTCCACTTT. Translating it yields CASSQLKGDSSSYNSPLHF.

The chain couples TRBV7-2 to TRBJ1-2; D might be TRBD1 (6 bases). CDR1 is SGHTA and CDR2 is FQGNSA in the germline V gene. The CDR3 runs to 12 residues. Between the trimmed V and J ends, which lost 7 bases and 6 bases, there was a span of 12 bases. CDR3 DNA sequence: TGTGCCAGCAACGGCCAGGGGCATGGCTACACCTTC. It yields the protein CASNGQGHGYTF.

This chain links TRBV6-6 with TRBJ1-2; the D is unclear. Between the trimmed V and J ends, which lost 5 bases and 0 bases, there was a span of 10 bases. Germline assignment: CDR1 MNHNY and CDR2 SVGAGI (reference sequence). This CDR3 has 14 residues. CDR3 nucleotide sequence: TGTGCCAGCAGTCAATCCGGGGCTAACTATGGCTACACCTTC. Translation: CASSQSGANYGYTF.